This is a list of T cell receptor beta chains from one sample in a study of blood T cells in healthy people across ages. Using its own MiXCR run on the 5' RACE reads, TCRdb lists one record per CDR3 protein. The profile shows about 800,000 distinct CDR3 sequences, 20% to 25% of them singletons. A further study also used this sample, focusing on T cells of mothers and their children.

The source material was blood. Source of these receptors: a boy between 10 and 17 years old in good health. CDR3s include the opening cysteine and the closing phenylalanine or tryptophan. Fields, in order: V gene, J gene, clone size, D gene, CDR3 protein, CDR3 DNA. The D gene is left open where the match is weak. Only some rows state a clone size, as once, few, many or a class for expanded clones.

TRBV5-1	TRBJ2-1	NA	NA	CASSFLGGNEQFF	TGCGCCAGCAGCTTTTTGGGGGGAAATGAGCAGTTCTTC
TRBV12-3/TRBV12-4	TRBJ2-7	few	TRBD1	CASSSNPPGQGFYEQYF	TGTGCCAGCAGTTCAAACCCACCGGGACAGGGCTTCTACGAGCAGTACTTC
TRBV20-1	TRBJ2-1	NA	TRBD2	CSARPLAGVYNEQFF	TGCAGTGCTAGACCACTAGCGGGGGTTTACAATGAGCAGTTCTTC
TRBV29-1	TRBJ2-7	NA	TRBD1	CSVEGGTGRYEQYF	TGCAGCGTTGAAGGGGGGACAGGGCGCTACGAGCAGTACTTC
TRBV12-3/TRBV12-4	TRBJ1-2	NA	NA	CASSLPGALGGYTF	TGTGCCAGCAGTTTACCAGGGGCGTTAGGCGGCTACACCTTC
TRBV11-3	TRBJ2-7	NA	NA	CASSPDQDYEQYF	TGTGCCAGCAGCCCTGACCAGGACTACGAGCAGTACTTC
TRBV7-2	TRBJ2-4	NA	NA	CASSWRLGGSGNIQYF	TGTGCCAGCAGCTGGAGGTTGGGCGGGTCTGGCAACATTCAGTACTTC
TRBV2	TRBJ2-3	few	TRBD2	CASSRSGVPADTQYF	TGTGCCAGCAGTAGAAGCGGGGTTCCCGCAGATACGCAGTATTTT
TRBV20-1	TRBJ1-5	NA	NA	CSARRQDQPQHF	TGCAGTGCGAGGAGACAGGATCAGCCCCAGCATTTT
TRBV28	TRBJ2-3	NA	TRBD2	CASSLRGGGDTQYF	TGTGCCAGCAGTTTGCGGGGGGGTGGAGATACGCAGTATTTT
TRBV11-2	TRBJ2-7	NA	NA	CASSLDSFGDYEQYF	TGTGCCAGCAGCTTAGACAGTTTCGGGGACTACGAGCAGTACTTC
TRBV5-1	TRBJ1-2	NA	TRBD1	CASSLGDRASYGYTF	TGCGCCAGCAGCTTGGGGGACAGGGCATCGTATGGCTACACCTTC
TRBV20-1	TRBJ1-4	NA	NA	CSAPIGFLGKLFF	TGCAGTGCACCAATCGGGTTTCTGGGAAAACTGTTTTTT
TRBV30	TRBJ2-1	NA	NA	CAWKHNEQFF	TGTGCCTGGAAGCACAATGAGCAGTTCTTC
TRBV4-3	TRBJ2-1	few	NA	CASSQDSRADNEQFF	TGCGCCAGCAGCCAAGACTCTCGGGCTGACAATGAGCAGTTCTTC
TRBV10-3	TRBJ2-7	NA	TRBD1	CAISEPGQGNYEQYF	TGTGCCATCAGTGAGCCGGGACAGGGAAACTACGAGCAGTACTTC
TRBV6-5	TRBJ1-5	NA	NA	CASSWGGNQPLHF	TGTGCCAGCAGTTGGGGGGGCAATCAGCCCCTGCATTTT
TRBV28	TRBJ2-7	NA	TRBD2	CASSLWGAGTYEQYF	TGTGCCAGCAGTTTATGGGGAGCGGGGACCTACGAGCAGTACTTC
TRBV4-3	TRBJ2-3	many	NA	CASSPGVGTGADTQYF	TGCGCCAGCAGCCCCGGAGTGGGCACGGGCGCAGATACGCAGTATTTT
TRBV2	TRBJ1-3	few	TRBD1	CAETGGPGNTIYF	TGTGCCGAGACAGGGGGACCTGGAAACACCATATATTTT